This entry lists 12 T cell receptor beta chains sequenced from one sample in a study of response to subunit inactivated influenza vaccine (dated by TCRdb to 2017 to 2018). The library was made by RT-PCR. Sequencing relied on an Illumina HiSeq 2500. TCRdb cleaned the public reads at Q25 with fastp, built clones with MiXCR and kept in-frame beta chains. Identical CDR3 protein sequences are pooled into one entry, listed with their most common genes and DNA. The sample yields 300,000 to 350,000 distinct CDR3 sequences; approximately 21% were counted once. Jointly, the top ten make up over 9% of the sample. This material consisted of PBMCs from blood, taken 21 months after vaccination. These receptors all come from a man between 50 and 69 years old who received an inactivated influenza vaccine. Donor details come from another sample of the same person, matched by shared clones.

This chain joins TRBV6-2 or TRBV6-3 and TRBJ2-2; the match to TRBD2 covers 9 bases. With 6 bases clipped from V and 5 bases from J, the junction kept 7 bases outside the gene matches. Germline V lookup: CDR1 MNHEY, CDR2 SVGEGT. The CDR3 runs to 15 residues. The CDR3 nucleotides read TGTGCCAGCAGAAACGCGGGAGGGGCAACCGGGGAGCTGTTTTTT. Its protein product is CASRNAGGATGELFF.

The chain is built from TRBV27 and TRBJ2-4, with a tentative D call TRBD2 (5 bases). CDR3 length: 16 residues. In germline, CDR1 is MNHEY, CDR2 SMNVEV (reference sequence). Trimming stripped 0 bases from V and 0 bases from J, with 9 bases between. CDR3 bases: TGTGCCAGCAGTTTATCGAGCCGGGGAGCCAAAAACATTCAGTACTTC. It translates to CASSLSSRGAKNIQYF.

This clonotype was seen only a few times. V gene TRBV20-1 combines with J gene TRBJ1-2; D may be TRBD1 (6 bases). V was clipped by 1 base and J by 3 bases, with 12 bases between them. This CDR3 has 14 residues. Per the germline V gene, CDR1 is DFQATT and CDR2 is SNEGSKA (reference sequence). This CDR3 is CSARVKGEDYGYTF. As DNA, the CDR3 is TGCAGTGCTAGAGTGAAGGGGGAGGACTATGGCTACACCTTC.

This clonotype was recorded many times. The CDR3 region has the DNA TGCAGTGCTAAGGGACGTGTTGTGTCTAACTATGGCTACACCTTC. It specifies CSAKGRVVSNYGYTF. V is TRBV20-1 and J is TRBJ1-2, with D perhaps TRBD1 (5 bases). V lost 4 bases and J lost 0, with 15 bases in between. The CDR3 totals 15 residues. Germline CDR1 reads DFQATT; CDR2 reads SNEGSKA (reference sequence).

J is TRBJ1-2 and V is TRBV2, with 9 positions matching TRBD1. The junction had 10 bases not matched to a gene; V was cut back by 8 bases and J by 6 bases. This CDR3 has 14 residues. Germline CDR1 SNHLY, CDR2 FYNNEI. The CDR3 sequence is CASERSGTGHGYTF. CDR3 nucleotide sequence: TGTGCCAGCGAGCGATCCGGGACAGGGCATGGCTACACCTTC.

This clonotype was counted at least ten times. J is TRBJ1-2 and V is TRBV12-3 or TRBV12-4, with 8 bases identical to TRBD1. Trimming cost V 5 bases and J 3 bases; bases outside gene matches: 2. The CDR3 covers 13 residues. CDR3 sequence reads: CASSLDRDYGYTF. The CDR3 coding sequence is TGTGCCAGCAGTCTGGACAGGGACTATGGCTACACCTTC.

This clonotype has just a few counts. The CDR3 coding sequence is TGTGCCATCAGTGAGATTGCGAACACCGGGGAGCTGTTTTTT. This codes for CAISEIANTGELFF. The gene calls are TRBV10-3 and TRBJ2-2; no clear D gene. The CDR3 loop spans 14 amino acids. Germline lookup yields CDR1 ENHRY and CDR2 SYGVKD. The germline V and J ends were trimmed by 2 bases and 0 bases, with 4 bases remaining between them.

The V gene is TRBV20-1, the J gene TRBJ2-1; D gene ambiguous. The V gene lost 0 bases and the J gene lost 10 bases, with 16 bases spanning the gap. Germline loops: CDR1 DFQATT, CDR2 SNEGSKA (reference sequence). This CDR3 comprises 14 residues. CDR3 sequence reads: CSARDSARGIEQFF. CDR3 coding DNA: TGCAGTGCTAGAGATTCGGCTCGCGGAATAGAGCAGTTCTTC.

This clonotype was picked up a small number of times. This chain joins TRBV19 and TRBJ1-5; 9 nucleotides line up with TRBD1. The CDR3 is 16 residues long. CDR1 is LNHDA and CDR2 is SQIVND in the germline V gene (reference sequence). With 7 bases clipped from V and 0 bases from J, the junction kept 7 bases outside the gene matches. CDR3 bases: TGTGCCAGTACCCGAACAGGGGGCATTAGCAATCAGCCCCAGCATTTT. It is translated as CASTRTGGISNQPQHF.

A few counts support this clonotype. V usage is TRBV4-2 and J usage is TRBJ1-2; D possibly corresponds to TRBD1 (5 bases). This CDR3 has 14 residues. Germline V CDR1 and CDR2: LGHNA, YNFKEQ. V was cut by 0 bases and J by 8 bases, with 13 bases left in between. CDR3 region: CASSQDPRGEGYTF. The DNA for the CDR3 is TGTGCCAGCAGCCAAGATCCCCGGGGCGAAGGCTACACCTTC.

This clonotype was observed a handful of times. The chain links TRBV5-4 to TRBJ1-2; no definite D call. This CDR3 is built from 13 residues. Germline V lookup: CDR1 SGHNT, CDR2 YYREEE (reference sequence). The V and J ends lost 0 bases and 7 bases respectively, with 10 bases between them. CDR3 nucleotide sequence: TGTGCCAGCAGCTTGGCGGGAGCCTCTGGCTACACCTTC. Its protein product is CASSLAGASGYTF.

This clonotype was picked up a small number of times. The CDR3 region is CASRGSGGIFVNTGELFF. In nucleotides, the CDR3 is TGTGCCAGCAGGGGGTCGGGGGGGATCTTCGTAAACACCGGGGAGCTGTTTTTT. This chain links TRBV4-2 with TRBJ2-2, with TRBD2 identical over 8 bases. After removal of 6 bases from V and 2 bases from J, the junction contained 14 bases not matched to a gene. Germline V gene lookup returns CDR1 LGHNA and CDR2 YNFKEQ. The CDR3 covers 18 residues.